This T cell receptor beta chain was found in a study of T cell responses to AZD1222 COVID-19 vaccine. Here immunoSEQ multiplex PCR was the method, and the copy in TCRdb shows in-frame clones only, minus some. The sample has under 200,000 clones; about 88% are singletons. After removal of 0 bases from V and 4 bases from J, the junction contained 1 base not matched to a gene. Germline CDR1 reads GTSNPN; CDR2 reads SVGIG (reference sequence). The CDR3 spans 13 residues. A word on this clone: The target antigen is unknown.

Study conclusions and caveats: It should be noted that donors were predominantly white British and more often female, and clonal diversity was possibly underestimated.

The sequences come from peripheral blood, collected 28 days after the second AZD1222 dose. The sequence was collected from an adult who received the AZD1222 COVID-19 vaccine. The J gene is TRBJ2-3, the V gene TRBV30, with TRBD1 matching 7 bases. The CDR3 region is CAWSVQGADTQYF. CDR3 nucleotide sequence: TGTGCCTGGAGTGTGCAGGGGGCAGATACGCAGTATTTT.